One and the same sample provided the 29 T cell receptor beta chains below, sequenced in a study of TIL therapy for anti-PD-1-resistant metastatic lung cancer. Sequencing used immunoSEQ v3. The assay was immunoSEQ multiplex PCR, and TCRdb's table has in-frame clones only and misses some. The sample contains about 50,000 clones, 70% to 90% of which appear only once. The time point: pre-treatment sample, taken before nivolumab and TIL therapy. The sequencing used blood, collected at baseline. The source is a person aged 25 to 80 with non-small cell lung cancer.

The rearrangement joins TRBV29-1 to TRBJ1-1; no clear D. The CDR3 is made up of 13 amino acids. V was shortened by 7 bases and J by 1 base, with 13 bases between the two germline ends. CDR1 and CDR2 (germline): SQVTM, ANQGSEA. CDR3 nucleotide sequence: TGCAGCGCGCGGCCCCCCCAGAACACTGAAGCTTTCTTT. This encodes CSARPPQNTEAFF.

V is TRBV29-1 and J is TRBJ1-4, with TRBD1 matching 7 bases. J was trimmed by 3 bases and V by 5 bases; bases with no gene match: 9. CDR1 is SQVTM and CDR2 is ANQGSEA in the germline V gene. CDR3 length: 15 amino acids. CDR3 amino acids: CSVTSEGAANEKLFF. CDR3 sequence (DNA): TGCAGCGTTACCAGCGAGGGGGCGGCTAATGAAAAACTGTTTTTT. Full variable domain (remainder filled in from reference TRBV29-1 and TRBJ1-4): SAVISQKPSRDICQRGTSLTIQCQVDSQVTMMFWYRQQPGQSLTLIATANQGSEATYESGFVIDKFPISRPNLTFSTLTVSNMSPEDSSIYLCSVTSEGAANEKLFFGSGTQLSVL.

Note on this clone: The sample contains more than one DNA sequence encoding this CDR3. V usage is TRBV7-2 and J usage is TRBJ2-2; the D gene is possibly TRBD2 (6 bases). Germline loops: CDR1 SGHTA, CDR2 FQGNSA. CDR3 size: 16 residues. Trimming left V 5 bases short and J 0 bases short, with 13 bases between. In nucleotides, the CDR3 is TGTGCCAGCAGCCTCCGGGGAGGAACGAACACCGGGGAGCTGTTTTTT. Translation: CASSLRGGTNTGELFF.

The J gene is TRBJ1-2, the V gene TRBV27; 7 bases map to TRBD1. The germline gives CDR1 MNHEY, CDR2 SMNVEV (reference sequence). This CDR3 comprises 16 residues. V was pared by 3 bases and J by 7 bases, with 14 bases of the junction left unmatched. This chain's CDR3 is CASSLEATGRTSGYTF. The CDR3 coding sequence is TGTGCCAGCAGTTTGGAAGCGACAGGGCGAACGAGTGGCTACACCTTC.

The gene calls are TRBV25-1 and TRBJ1-5; TRBD1 is a possible D gene (6 bases). Germline V gene sequence: CDR1 MGHDK, CDR2 SYGVNS. V lost 5 bases to trimming and J lost 6 bases, with 14 bases between them. This CDR3 comprises 14 residues. CDR3 nucleotides: TGTGCCAGCAGTAATACAGGGAGCGGTCAGCCCCAGCATTTT. Residues: CASSNTGSGQPQHF.

The rearrangement uses TRBV30 and TRBJ2-1; 8 bases line up with TRBD1. Germline V gene data show CDR1 as GTSNPN and CDR2 as SVGIG (reference sequence). V lost 0 bases, J lost 7 bases, and 11 bases stayed unmatched. This CDR3 has 16 residues. The CDR3 region has the DNA TGTGCCTGGAGTGTAGCCCCGGACAGGGCTCGGAATGAGCAGTTCTTC. It yields the protein CAWSVAPDRARNEQFF. Looking up the rest from reference TRBV30 and TRBJ2-1 gives the full variable domain: SQTIHQWPATLVQPVGSPLSLECTVEGTSNPNLYWYRQAAGRGLQLLFYSVGIGQISSEVPQNLSASRPQDRQFILSSKKLLLSDSGFYLCAWSVAPDRARNEQFFGPGTRLTVL.

This chain links TRBV4-1 with TRBJ2-3; 8 positions agree with TRBD2. The CDR3 is 16 amino acids. Germline CDR1 MGHRA, CDR2 YSYEKL. V dropped 0 bases and J dropped 6; count of bases not matched to a gene: 8. CDR3 sequence (DNA): TGCGCCAGCAGCCAAGAGGGGCTAGCGGGTGGGGATACGCAGTATTTT. This encodes CASSQEGLAGGDTQYF.

V is TRBV7-3 and J is TRBJ1-2; weak D call: TRBD1 (6 bases). There are 16 residues in the CDR3. V lost 3 bases to trimming and J lost 7 bases, with 21 bases between them. Looked up from germline, CDR1 is SGHTA and CDR2 is FQGTGA. The CDR3 DNA follows: TGTGCCAGCAGCTTGGGGCCGGGATCGGGGGCGAGTGGCTACACCTTC. This encodes CASSLGPGSGASGYTF. Looking up the rest from reference TRBV7-3 and TRBJ1-2 gives the full variable domain: GAGVSQTPSNKVTEKGKYVELRCDPISGHTALYWYRQSLGQGPEFLIYFQGTGAADDSGLPNDRFFAVRPEGSVSTLKIQRTERGDSAVYLCASSLGPGSGASGYTFGSGTRLTVV.

The V and J genes are TRBV7-3 and TRBJ2-3, with D uncertain. CDR3 length: 14 residues. Germline loops: CDR1 SGHTA, CDR2 FQGTGA. Trimming stripped 3 bases from V and 6 bases from J, with 13 bases between. The CDR3 nucleotides read TGTGCCAGCAGCTTGGCAGTAGTTACGGATACGCAGTATTTT. The encoded protein is CASSLAVVTDTQYF. The full variable domain, completed using reference TRBV7-3 and TRBJ2-3, is GAGVSQTPSNKVTEKGKYVELRCDPISGHTALYWYRQSLGQGPEFLIYFQGTGAADDSGLPNDRFFAVRPEGSVSTLKIQRTERGDSAVYLCASSLAVVTDTQYFGPGTRLTVL.

This clone was picked up one time. The chain combines TRBV28 with TRBJ1-1, with a tentative D call TRBD1 (6 bases). The CDR3 contains 15 residues. V lost 5 bases and J 0 bases, leaving 13 bases between the germline ends. Looked up from germline, CDR1 is MDHEN and CDR2 is SYDVKM. The CDR3 coding sequence is TGTGCCAGCAGTCGAGCGGACAGAATGAACACTGAAGCTTTCTTT. As protein: CASSRADRMNTEAFF.

This chain connects TRBV6-6 to TRBJ2-2, with a tentative D call TRBD1 (7 bases). V dropped 10 bases and J dropped 1 base, with 10 bases sitting between them. CDR3 size: 13 residues. Germline CDR1 is MNHNY and CDR2 is SVGAGI (reference sequence). CDR3 protein: CATQGGNTGELFF. In nucleotides, the CDR3 is TGTGCCACCCAGGGGGGGAACACCGGGGAGCTGTTTTTT.

This clone was detected once. V gene TRBV6-5 combines with J gene TRBJ2-7; TRBD1 agrees at 8 bases. CDR1 MNHEY and CDR2 SVGAGI come from the germline V gene. V shed 6 bases, J shed 0 bases, and the junction held 7 bases outside the gene matches. The CDR3 has 15 residues. For the CDR3, the DNA is TGTGCCAGCAGGGGGACAGGCCTTTCCTCCTACGAGCAGTACTTC. Its protein is CASRGTGLSSYEQYF.

This clone has a handful of counts. V is TRBV7-8 and J is TRBJ2-7, with D possibly being TRBD2 (5 bases). In germline, CDR1 is SGHVS, CDR2 FQNEAQ. The CDR3 covers 13 residues. V lost 3 bases, J lost 4 bases, and 10 bases lay in between. The CDR3 here is CASSFVEGYEQYF. DNA for the CDR3: TGTGCCAGCAGCTTCGTCGAGGGTTACGAGCAGTACTTC.

The genes are TRBV11-2 and TRBJ2-7, with 10 nucleotides matching TRBD1. The CDR3 has 16 amino acids. V lost 1 base and J lost 2; bases outside the gene matches: 5. In germline, CDR1 is SGHAT, CDR2 FQNNGV. For the CDR3, the DNA is TGTGCCAGCAGCTTAGGCCGGACAGGGGGGGCCTACGAGCAGTACTTC. It encodes CASSLGRTGGAYEQYF.

The chain links TRBV7-9 to TRBJ1-2; tentative D call: TRBD1 (5 bases). This CDR3 has 12 amino acids. The germline V gene encodes CDR1 SEHNR and CDR2 FQNEAQ (reference sequence). Trimming took 5 bases from V and 5 from J, leaving 9 bases between them. The CDR3 is CASSPRGYGYTF. Here the CDR3 DNA reads TGTGCCAGCAGCCCCCGGGGGTATGGCTACACCTTC.

The rearrangement uses TRBV28 and TRBJ1-2; 8 nucleotides match TRBD1. CDR3 length: 14 amino acids. V gave up 5 bases and J gave up 3 bases; unmatched junction bases: 5. The germline CDR1 and CDR2 sequences are MDHEN and SYDVKM. The CDR3 loop is CASSRGQGHYGYTF. In DNA, the CDR3 is TGTGCCAGCAGTAGAGGACAGGGACACTATGGCTACACCTTC.

The sample holds a few counts of this clone. V and J are TRBV11-2 and TRBJ1-5; the match to TRBD1 covers 7 bases. Trimming removed 5 bases from V and 7 bases from J; junction bases left unmatched: 5. The CDR3 sequence is 13 residues long. Germline V gene data show CDR1 as SGHAT and CDR2 as FQNNGV. CDR3 amino acids: CASSPTGPQPQHF. The CDR3 region has the DNA TGTGCCAGCAGCCCGACAGGGCCCCAGCCCCAGCATTTT.

The V call is TRBV6-4, the J call TRBJ2-6; 10 nucleotides match TRBD2. The V gene end was trimmed by 0 bases and the J gene end by 4 bases; junction bases not matched to a gene: 9. CDR1 and CDR2 (germline): MRHNA, SNTAGT. The CDR3 is 19 residues long. CDR3 amino acids: CASSDSTSGGADGANVLTF. DNA of the CDR3: TGTGCCAGCAGTGACTCGACCAGCGGGGGGGCGGACGGGGCCAACGTCCTGACTTTC.

The rearrangement joins TRBV28 to TRBJ1-2; D is unresolved. The CDR3 extends over 15 amino acids. V lost 1 base to trimming and J lost 3 bases, with 12 bases between them. Germline assignment: CDR1 MDHEN and CDR2 SYDVKM. CDR3: CASSLFATPDYGYTF. The DNA of the CDR3 is TGTGCCAGCAGTTTATTCGCGACACCAGACTATGGCTACACCTTC.

The chain recombines TRBV4-1 with TRBJ2-5; no firm D call. V was pared by 0 bases and J by 2 bases, with 7 bases between. The CDR3 is 14 residues long. Per the germline V gene, CDR1 is MGHRA and CDR2 is YSYEKL. In DNA, the CDR3 is TGCGCCAGCAGCCAAGATAGAATTCAAGAGACCCAGTACTTC. It is translated as CASSQDRIQETQYF.

The chain links TRBV7-2 to TRBJ2-3, with 8 bases fitting TRBD2. Germline V gene sequence: CDR1 SGHTA, CDR2 FQGNSA. This CDR3 is 15 amino acids long. V shed 3 bases, J shed 2 bases, and the junction held 4 bases outside the gene matches. Here the CDR3 DNA reads TGTGCCAGCAGCTTCGGCGGGGGGACCACAGATACGCAGTATTTT. Encoded protein: CASSFGGGTTDTQYF.

This rearrangement joins TRBV9 to TRBJ2-1, with a tentative D call TRBD1 (5 bases). Trimming shortened V by 4 bases and J by 5 bases, and 16 bases separated the two germline ends. Germline lookup yields CDR1 SGDLS and CDR2 YYNGEE. The CDR3 totals 15 residues. CDR3 DNA sequence: TGTGCCAGCAGCCACAGTTGGGGCTTCGACAATGAGCAGTTCTTC. This codes for CASSHSWGFDNEQFF.

The gene calls are TRBV9 and TRBJ2-3, with TRBD2 identical over 8 bases. The ends lost 3 bases at V and 5 bases at J; junction bases unmatched: 14. Germline V lookup: CDR1 SGDLS, CDR2 YYNGEE. The CDR3 runs to 17 residues. Here the CDR3 reads CASSAPRTLAVGDTQYF. CDR3 nucleotide sequence: TGTGCCAGCAGCGCGCCGAGGACACTAGCGGTGGGAGATACGCAGTATTTT.

The rearrangement links TRBV6-5 to TRBJ2-5; no clear D. V lost 7 bases, J lost 3 bases, and 9 bases lay in between. This CDR3 is 12 amino acids long. Germline values: CDR1 MNHEY, CDR2 SVGAGI. CDR3 loop: CASTETKETQYF. DNA for the CDR3: TGTGCCAGCACGGAAACGAAAGAGACCCAGTACTTC.

The genes are TRBV4-3 and TRBJ2-6; either TRBD1 or TRBD2 may supply D (5 bases each). V lost 0 bases and J lost 0, with 12 bases in between. There are 18 residues in the CDR3. Germline loops: CDR1 LGHNA, CDR2 YSLEER. The CDR3 bases are TGCGCCAGCAGCCAAGAGCCGGGACGGATCTCTGGGGCCAACGTCCTGACTTTC. It is translated as CASSQEPGRISGANVLTF.

This chain connects TRBV5-1 to TRBJ2-2, with D possibly TRBD2 on 6 matching bases. V shed 4 bases and J shed 7 bases, with 23 bases lying between them. The CDR3 contains 17 residues. Germline V gene sequence: CDR1 SGHRS, CDR2 YFSETQ. In DNA form, the CDR3 reads TGCGCCAGCAGCCCCGATGCGGGGCCCTCCCCTCACGGGGAGCTGTTTTTT. Its protein product is CASSPDAGPSPHGELFF.

In nucleotides, the CDR3 is TGTGCCAGTAGTATAGATGGAGCGGGAGTTTACGAGCAGTACTTC. Protein product: CASSIDGAGVYEQYF. The chain joins TRBV19 to TRBJ2-7; 8 nucleotides align to TRBD2. CDR3 length equals 15 residues. Looked up from germline, CDR1 is LNHDA and CDR2 is SQIVND (reference sequence). V was clipped by 0 bases and J by 4 bases; unmatched bases: 5.

This chain uses TRBV5-1 with TRBJ1-2, with a weak D call TRBD1 (6 bases). The germline V gene encodes CDR1 SGHRS and CDR2 YFSETQ. The CDR3 has 17 residues. The V end was cut by 4 bases, the J end by 6 bases, with 25 bases between. The CDR3 nucleotides read TGCGCCAGCAGCCTAGTCGGGGGTAACAGGGCCGGCGATGGCTACACCTTC. Residues: CASSLVGGNRAGDGYTF.

The chain uses TRBV28 and TRBJ2-1; the D is unclear. From germline, CDR1 is MDHEN and CDR2 SYDVKM. The V gene lost 5 bases and the J gene lost 9 bases, with 17 bases spanning the gap. The CDR3 sequence is 14 residues long. The CDR3 spells CASSPPDPATEQFF. The CDR3, as DNA: TGTGCCAGCAGTCCCCCAGACCCCGCGACTGAGCAGTTCTTC.